Listed below are T cell receptor beta chains from one sample, sequenced in a study of T cells in tuberculosis. The assay was immunoSEQ multiplex PCR, and TCRdb's table has in-frame clones only and misses some. The sample holds tens of thousands of clones, more than 80% seen once. The specimen sequenced was PBMCs. The receptor set was obtained from a donor aged 10-35 years with latent tuberculosis or without tuberculosis infection. CDR3s include the opening cysteine and the closing phenylalanine or tryptophan. D genes are given only for firm matches. Clone sizes are given selectively: once, few, many, or a class where the clone is expanded.

DNA	CDR3	D	size	V	J
TGCGCCAGCAGCTTAGCAGGGCCCGAAGAAAAACTGTTTTTT	CASSLAGPEEKLFF	-	-	TRBV5-1	TRBJ1-4
TGTGCCAGCAACCAACAGGGGAGCACTGAAGCTTTCTTT	CASNQQGSTEAFF	TRBD1	-	TRBV6-5	TRBJ1-1
TGTGCCAGCAGCTCGATCCTCCAGGGTTCCGGGGCCAACGTCCTGACTTTC	CASSSILQGSGANVLTF	-	-	TRBV5-6	TRBJ2-6
TGTGCCAGCAGCTTATTTGACAGTAATAATTCACCCCTCCACTTT	CASSLFDSNNSPLHF	-	-	TRBV13	TRBJ1-6
TGTGCCAGCAGCGTATCATCGGGGGAGGGAACTGAAGCTTTCTTT	CASSVSSGEGTEAFF	-	-	TRBV9	TRBJ1-1
TGTGCCAGCACCCCGGGACAGACTAACGGGGATACGCAGTATTTT	CASTPGQTNGDTQYF	TRBD1	-	TRBV9	TRBJ2-3
TGTGCCATCAGTGAGCGGACCGGTGGACAGGCCCTCCACTTT	CAISERTGGQALHF	TRBD1	few	TRBV10-3	TRBJ1-6
TGTGCCAGCAGCTCTCCGGGACAGGGGACCGACGAGCAGTACTTC	CASSSPGQGTDEQYF	TRBD1	once	TRBV5-6	TRBJ2-7
TGTGCCAGCAGTTACCCGGCTGGGCCTGGAAACACCATATATTTT	CASSYPAGPGNTIYF	-	-	TRBV6-6	TRBJ1-3
TGTGCCAGCAGCGTCCCGGGACAGCCTAACACCATATATTTT	CASSVPGQPNTIYF	TRBD1	-	TRBV9	TRBJ1-3